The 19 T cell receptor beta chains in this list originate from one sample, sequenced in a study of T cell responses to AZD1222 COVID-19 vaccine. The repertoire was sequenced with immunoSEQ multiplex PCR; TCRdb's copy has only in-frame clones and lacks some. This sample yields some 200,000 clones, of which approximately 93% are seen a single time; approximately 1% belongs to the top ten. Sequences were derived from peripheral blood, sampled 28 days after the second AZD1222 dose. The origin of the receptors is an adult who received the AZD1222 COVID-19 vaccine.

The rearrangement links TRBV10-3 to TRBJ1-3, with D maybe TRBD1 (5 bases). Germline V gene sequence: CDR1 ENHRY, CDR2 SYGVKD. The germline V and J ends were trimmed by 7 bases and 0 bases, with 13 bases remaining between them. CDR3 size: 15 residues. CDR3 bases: TGTGCCATCACTATAGGTGGGGGCTCTGGAAACACCATATATTTT. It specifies CAITIGGGSGNTIYF.

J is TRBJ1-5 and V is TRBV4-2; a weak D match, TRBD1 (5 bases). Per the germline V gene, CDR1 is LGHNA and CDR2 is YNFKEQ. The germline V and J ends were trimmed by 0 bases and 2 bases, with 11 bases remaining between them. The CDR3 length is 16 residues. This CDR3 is CASSQDPGIGNQPQHF. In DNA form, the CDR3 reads TGTGCCAGCAGCCAAGATCCAGGGATCGGCAATCAGCCCCAGCATTTT.

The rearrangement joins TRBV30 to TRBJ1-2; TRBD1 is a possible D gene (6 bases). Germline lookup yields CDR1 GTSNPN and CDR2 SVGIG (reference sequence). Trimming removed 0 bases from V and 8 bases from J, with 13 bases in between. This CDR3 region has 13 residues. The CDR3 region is CAWSVGGGSGYTF. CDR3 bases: TGTGCCTGGAGTGTAGGAGGGGGGAGCGGCTACACCTTC.

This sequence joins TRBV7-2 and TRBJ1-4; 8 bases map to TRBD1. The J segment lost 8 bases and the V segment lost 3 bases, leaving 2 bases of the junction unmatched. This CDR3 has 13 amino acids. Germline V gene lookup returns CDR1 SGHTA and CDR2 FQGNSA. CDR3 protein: CASSFGQGEKLFF. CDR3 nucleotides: TGTGCCAGCAGCTTTGGACAGGGCGAAAAACTGTTTTTT. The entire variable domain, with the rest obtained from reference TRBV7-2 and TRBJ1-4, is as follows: GAGVSQSPSNKVTEKGKDVELRCDPISGHTALYWYRQSLGQGLEFLIYFQGNSAPDKSGLPSDRFSAERTGGSVSTLTIQRTQQEDSAVYLCASSFGQGEKLFFGSGTQLSVL.

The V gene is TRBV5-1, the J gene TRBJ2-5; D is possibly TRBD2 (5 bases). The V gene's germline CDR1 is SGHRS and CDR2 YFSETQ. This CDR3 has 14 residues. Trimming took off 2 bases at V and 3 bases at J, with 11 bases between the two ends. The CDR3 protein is CASSFLGVKETQYF. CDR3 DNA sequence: TGCGCCAGCAGCTTCTTGGGAGTTAAAGAGACCCAGTACTTC.

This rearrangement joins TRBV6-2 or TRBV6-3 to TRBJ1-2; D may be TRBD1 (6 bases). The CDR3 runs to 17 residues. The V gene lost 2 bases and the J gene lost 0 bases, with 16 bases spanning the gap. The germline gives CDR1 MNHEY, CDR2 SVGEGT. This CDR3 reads CASSYPTSGATNYGYTF. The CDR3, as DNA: TGTGCCAGCAGTTACCCAACCTCGGGGGCGACTAACTATGGCTACACCTTC.

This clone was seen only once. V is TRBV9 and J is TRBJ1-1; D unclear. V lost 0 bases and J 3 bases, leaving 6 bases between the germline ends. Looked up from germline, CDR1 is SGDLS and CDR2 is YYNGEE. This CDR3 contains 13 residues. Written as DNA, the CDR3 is TGTGCCAGCAGCGTAGCTCCGGACACTGAAGCTTTCTTT. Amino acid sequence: CASSVAPDTEAFF.

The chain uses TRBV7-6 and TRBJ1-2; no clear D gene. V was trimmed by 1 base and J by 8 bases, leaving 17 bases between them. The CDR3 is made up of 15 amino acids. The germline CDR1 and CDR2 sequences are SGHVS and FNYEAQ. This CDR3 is CASSLDWGGLGGYTF. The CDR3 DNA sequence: TGTGCCAGCAGCTTAGATTGGGGAGGACTGGGGGGCTACACCTTC.

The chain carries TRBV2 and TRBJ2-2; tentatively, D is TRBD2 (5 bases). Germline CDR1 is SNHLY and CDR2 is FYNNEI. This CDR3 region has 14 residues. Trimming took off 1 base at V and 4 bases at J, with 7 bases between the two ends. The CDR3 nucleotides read TGTGCCAGCAGTGAAGTCGAGGGCACCGGGGAGCTGTTTTTT. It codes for CASSEVEGTGELFF.

The CDR3 loop is CASSPGSGNTEAFF. CDR3 nucleotides: TGTGCCAGCAGCCCCGGGTCAGGAAACACTGAAGCTTTCTTT. The V gene is TRBV3-1 (or the pseudogene TRBV3-2), the J gene TRBJ1-1; D ambiguous. Between the trimmed V and J ends, which lost 4 bases and 2 bases, there was a span of 11 bases. Germline V gene data show CDR1 as LGHDT and CDR2 as YNNKEL (reference sequence). The CDR3 is 14 residues long.

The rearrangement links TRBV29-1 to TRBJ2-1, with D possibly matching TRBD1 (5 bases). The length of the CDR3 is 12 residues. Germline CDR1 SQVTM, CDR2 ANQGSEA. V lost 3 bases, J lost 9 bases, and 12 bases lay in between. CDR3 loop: CSVDQGSSEQFF. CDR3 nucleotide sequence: TGCAGCGTTGATCAGGGTTCTAGTGAGCAGTTCTTC.

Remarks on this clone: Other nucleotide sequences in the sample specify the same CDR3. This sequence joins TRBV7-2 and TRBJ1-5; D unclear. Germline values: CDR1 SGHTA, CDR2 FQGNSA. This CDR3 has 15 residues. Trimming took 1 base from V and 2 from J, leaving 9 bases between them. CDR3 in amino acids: CASSLVGQGNQPQHF. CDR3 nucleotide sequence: TGTGCCAGCAGCTTAGTCGGGCAGGGCAATCAGCCCCAGCATTTT.

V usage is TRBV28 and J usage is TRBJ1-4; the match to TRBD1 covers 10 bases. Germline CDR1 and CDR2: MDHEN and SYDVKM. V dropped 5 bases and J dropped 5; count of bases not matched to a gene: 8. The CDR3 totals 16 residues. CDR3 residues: CASSVGTGVGNEKLFF. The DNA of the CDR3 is TGTGCCAGCAGTGTCGGGACAGGGGTTGGGAATGAAAAACTGTTTTTT.

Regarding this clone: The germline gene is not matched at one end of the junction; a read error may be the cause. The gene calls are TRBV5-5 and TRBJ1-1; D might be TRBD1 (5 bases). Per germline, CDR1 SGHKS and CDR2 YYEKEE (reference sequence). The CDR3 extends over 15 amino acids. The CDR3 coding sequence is TGTGCCAGCAGTTTGGACTGGGCAGGGAAGATAGGAGCTTTCTTT. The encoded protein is CASSLDWAGKIGAFF.

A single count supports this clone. CDR3 DNA: TGTGCCAGCAGCCTTGGTTGGGGAGAGCAGTTCTTC. This gives the protein CASSLGWGEQFF. The V gene is TRBV14, the J gene TRBJ2-1; no firm D call. Germline CDR1 is SGHDN and CDR2 is FVKESK. The CDR3 contains 12 residues. The V end lost 4 bases, the J end lost 10 bases, and 11 bases lay between the germline ends.

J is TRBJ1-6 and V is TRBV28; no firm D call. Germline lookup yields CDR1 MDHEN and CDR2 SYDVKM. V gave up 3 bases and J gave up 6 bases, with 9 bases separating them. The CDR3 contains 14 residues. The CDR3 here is CASSFQAFNSPLHF. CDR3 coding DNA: TGTGCCAGCAGTTTTCAGGCCTTTAATTCACCCCTCCACTTT.

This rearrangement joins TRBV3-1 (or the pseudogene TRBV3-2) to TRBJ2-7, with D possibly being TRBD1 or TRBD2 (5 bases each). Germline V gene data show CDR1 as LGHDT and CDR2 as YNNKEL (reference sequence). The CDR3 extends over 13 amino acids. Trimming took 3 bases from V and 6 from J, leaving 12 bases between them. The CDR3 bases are TGTGCCAGCAGCCATGGGGACCTCGGCGAGCAGTACTTC. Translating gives CASSHGDLGEQYF.

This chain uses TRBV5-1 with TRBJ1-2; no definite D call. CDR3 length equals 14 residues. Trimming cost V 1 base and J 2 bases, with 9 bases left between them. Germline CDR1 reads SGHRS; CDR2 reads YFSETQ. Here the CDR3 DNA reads TGCGCCAGCAGCTTGAGGTCGGGGAACTATGGCTACACCTTC. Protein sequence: CASSLRSGNYGYTF.

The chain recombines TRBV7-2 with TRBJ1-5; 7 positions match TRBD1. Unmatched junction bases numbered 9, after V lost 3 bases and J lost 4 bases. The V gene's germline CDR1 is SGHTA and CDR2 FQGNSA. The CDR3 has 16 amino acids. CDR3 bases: TGTGCCAGCAGCTTGGGACCGGGACAGATTAATCAGCCCCAGCATTTT. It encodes CASSLGPGQINQPQHF. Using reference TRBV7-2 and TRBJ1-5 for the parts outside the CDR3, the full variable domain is GAGVSQSPSNKVTEKGKDVELRCDPISGHTALYWYRQSLGQGLEFLIYFQGNSAPDKSGLPSDRFSAERTGGSVSTLTIQRTQQEDSAVYLCASSLGPGQINQPQHFGDGTRLSIL.